A selection of T cell receptor beta chains follows, all from one sample in a study of T-cell reconstitution after alpha-beta-depleted transplantation in children. TCRdb independently ran MiXCR on the PCR reads; one entry per CDR3 protein. The sample consists of 97,000 or so distinct CDR3 sequences, around 7% of them appearing once. The sample consisted of PBMCs, taken before TCRalphabeta/CD19-depleted stem cell transplant. These receptors were collected from a boy between 2 and 10 years old with acute lymphoblastic leukemia, due to receive a stem cell transplant. Each CDR3 is given with its conserved first and last residue. Fields, in order: V gene, J gene, clone size, D gene, CDR3 DNA, CDR3 protein. A D gene is named only where the DNA matches it firmly. Expanded clones get a size class; other rows say once, few or many, or leave the size out.

TRBV9,TRBJ2-1,.,TRBD2,TGTGCCAGCAGCGAACCCCTCGTGAGCGGGAGCTCCTACAATGAGCAGTTCTTC,CASSEPLVSGSSYNEQFF
TRBV28,TRBJ1-1,.,.,TGTGCCAGCAGTTTGGGGGGGGTTTCTCTTGAAGCTTTCTTT,CASSLGGVSLEAFF
TRBV15,TRBJ2-7,many,.,TGTGCCACCAGCAGAGATTCTGGGGGGGCGTACGAGCAGTACTTC,CATSRDSGGAYEQYF
TRBV29-1,TRBJ2-1,many,TRBD2,TGCAGCGCTACTAGCGGGGGTAATGAGCAGTTCTTC,CSATSGGNEQFF
TRBV5-1,TRBJ1-5,.,TRBD1,TGCGCCAGCAGCCGGACAGGGGGTGGGGATCAGCCCCAGCATTTT,CASSRTGGGDQPQHF
TRBV5-1,TRBJ2-6,.,.,TGCGCCAGCAGCTGGCGTGGATCTCCGTCCTCTGGGGCCAACGTCCTGACTTTC,CASSWRGSPSSGANVLTF
TRBV12-3/TRBV12-4,TRBJ1-5,few,TRBD1,TGTGCCAGCCGGACAGGGTTTGGCAATCAGCCCCAGCATTTT,CASRTGFGNQPQHF
TRBV20-1,TRBJ2-7,.,TRBD2,TGCAGTGCGCCGGGACTACTCCCGTACGAGCAGTACTTC,CSAPGLLPYEQYF
TRBV5-1,TRBJ2-7,.,.,TGCGCCAGCAGCTTGCGAGGGAGTAGGGTCTCCTACGAGCAGTACTTC,CASSLRGSRVSYEQYF
TRBV7-2,TRBJ1-1,few,TRBD1,TGTGCCAGCAGCTTAGGACAGGGGGCAGAAACTGAAGCTTTCTTT,CASSLGQGAETEAFF
TRBV5-4,TRBJ2-2,few,.,TGTGCCAGCAGCTTGCCCCCCGGGACACTCAACGGGGAGCTGTTTTTT,CASSLPPGTLNGELFF
TRBV20-1,TRBJ2-7,.,.,TGCAGTGCCTACCGGGGCTTAGGAAAATCCTACGAGCAGTACTTC,CSAYRGLGKSYEQYF
TRBV14,TRBJ2-7,few,TRBD1,TGTGCCAGCAGCCACCGGACAGGGAGGCCCTACGAGCAGTACTTC,CASSHRTGRPYEQYF
TRBV12-3/TRBV12-4,TRBJ1-6,many,.,TGTGCCAGCAGTTTAGGGCAGGGAGGAACCAATTCACCCCTCCACTTT,CASSLGQGGTNSPLHF
TRBV4-2,TRBJ1-1,.,.,TGTGCCAGGAGCCCCGGGCGGCGCTGCTCTGAAGCTTTCTTT,CARSPGRRCSEAFF
TRBV12-3/TRBV12-4,TRBJ2-7,many,.,TGTGCCAGCAGTTTATATAGCTACGAGCAGTACTTC,CASSLYSYEQYF
TRBV28,TRBJ2-7,many,TRBD1,TGTGCCAGCAGTTATGGGACAGGGAACGAGCAGTACTTC,CASSYGTGNEQYF
TRBV10-3,TRBJ2-3,many,TRBD2,TGTGCCATCAAAATAGCGGGGGGTCCTAATACGCAGTATTTT,CAIKIAGGPNTQYF
TRBV7-6,TRBJ2-3,.,.,TGTGCCAGCAGCTTAGTGGGCGGGGGCGATTCCACAGATACGCAGTATTTT,CASSLVGGGDSTDTQYF
TRBV6-1,TRBJ1-5,.,.,TGTGCCAGCAGTGAAGCCGGGGAGAACAATCAGCCCCAGCATTTT,CASSEAGENNQPQHF
TRBV3-1,TRBJ1-2,.,.,TGTGCCAGCAGCCCGACACCCGAAGGCAGCTATGGCTACACCTTC,CASSPTPEGSYGYTF
TRBV27,TRBJ2-1,few,TRBD1,TGTGCCAGCAGTTTATCAGAAGGGGGCAGGTCCTACAATGAGCAGTTCTTC,CASSLSEGGRSYNEQFF
TRBV19,TRBJ1-1,once,TRBD1,TGTGCCAGTATTATAGACAGGGTTCACACTGAAGCTTTCTTT,CASIIDRVHTEAFF